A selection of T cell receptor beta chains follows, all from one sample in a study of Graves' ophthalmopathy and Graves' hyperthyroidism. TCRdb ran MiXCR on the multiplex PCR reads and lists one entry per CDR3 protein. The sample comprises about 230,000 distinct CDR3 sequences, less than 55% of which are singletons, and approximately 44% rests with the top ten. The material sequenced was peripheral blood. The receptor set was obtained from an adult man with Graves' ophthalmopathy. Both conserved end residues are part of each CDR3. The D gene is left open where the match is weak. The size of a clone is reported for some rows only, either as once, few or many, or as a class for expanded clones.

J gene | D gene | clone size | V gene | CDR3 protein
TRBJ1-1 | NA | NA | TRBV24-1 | CATSDGLNTEAFF
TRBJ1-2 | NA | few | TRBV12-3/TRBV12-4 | CASRGGVDGGYTF
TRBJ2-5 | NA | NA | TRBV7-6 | CASSLGTAGTQYF
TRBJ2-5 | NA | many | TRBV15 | CATSRDSGSQETQYF
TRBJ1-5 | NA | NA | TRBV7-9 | CASSLGTRGSNQPQHF
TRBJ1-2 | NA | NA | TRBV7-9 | CASSPGLQRGALGYTF
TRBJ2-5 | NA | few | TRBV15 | CATSSKGGLGGETQYF
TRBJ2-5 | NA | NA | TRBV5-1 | CASSLEGNQETQYF
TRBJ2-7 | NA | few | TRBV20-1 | CSASLGTPPSYEQYF
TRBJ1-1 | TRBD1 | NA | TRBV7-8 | CASSTQGGRSTEAFF
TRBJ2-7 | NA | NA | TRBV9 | CASSLMSPAEQYF
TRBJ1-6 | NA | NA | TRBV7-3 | CASSLTGEFLSPLHF
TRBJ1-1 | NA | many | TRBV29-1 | CSVAPLTEAFF
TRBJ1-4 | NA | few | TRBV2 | CASSEGGATNEKLFF